Following are 27 T cell receptor beta chains from one sample sequenced in a study of blood T cells in healthy people across ages. The authors ran a second PCR of about 6 to 12 cycles using a sample-barcoded 5' primer and a J-beta primer mix. TCRdb independently ran MiXCR on the 5' RACE reads; one entry per CDR3 protein. The sample consists of 980,000 or so distinct CDR3 sequences, about 48% of them appearing once. Sequencing input: blood. Every receptor here comes from a man younger than 45 in good health.

This clonotype has more than one count but fewer than ten. The V call is TRBV15, the J call TRBJ2-1; 7 bases fit TRBD2. The J segment lost 7 bases and the V segment lost 3 bases, leaving 3 bases of the junction unmatched. The CDR3 length is 13 residues. Germline V CDR1 and CDR2: LNHNV, YYDKDF (reference sequence). Here the CDR3 reads CATSRASGNEQFF. The CDR3 coding sequence is TGTGCCACCAGCAGGGCTAGCGGTAATGAGCAGTTCTTC.

V usage is TRBV2 and J usage is TRBJ2-1, with 16 bases that match TRBD2. The length of the CDR3 is 15 residues. Germline V gene data show CDR1 as SNHLY and CDR2 as FYNNEI. V was pared by 6 bases and J by 8 bases, with 4 bases of the junction left unmatched. The CDR3 is CASRAGTSGGDEQFF. Here the CDR3 DNA reads TGTGCCAGCAGGGCCGGGACTAGCGGGGGGGATGAGCAGTTCTTC.

This chain uses TRBV28 with TRBJ2-3, with TRBD2 matching over 11 bases. Germline-derived CDR1 and CDR2 are MDHEN and SYDVKM. This CDR3 region has 19 residues. After removal of 5 bases from V and 1 base from J, the junction contained 14 bases not matched to a gene. The CDR3 spells CASSPRRIQLAGGTDTQYF. The CDR3 DNA is TGTGCCAGCAGTCCACGACGGATTCAACTAGCGGGGGGCACAGATACGCAGTATTTT.

Of note for this clonotype: Mismatch with germline at one junction end may stem from a read error. The chain uses TRBV7-7 and TRBJ2-7; no clear D gene. The better agreement between TRBJ2-5 and the DNA end casts doubt on the J call. CDR1 and CDR2 from the germline V gene are SSHAT and FNYEAQ (reference sequence). The CDR3 extends over 13 amino acids. The CDR3 reads CASSLAVGETQYF. The DNA for the CDR3 is TGTGCTAGCAGCTTAGCAGTGGGGGAGACCCAGTACTTC.

This CDR3 reads CASSQRLAGSSDEQYF. The DNA of the CDR3 is TGTGCCAGCAGCCAAAGACTAGCGGGGAGCTCCGATGAGCAGTACTTC. The rearrangement joins TRBV3-1 to TRBJ2-5, with 11 nucleotides matching TRBD2. Trimming at V came to 2 bases and at J to 11 bases, leaving 13 bases not matched to a gene. Germline V lookup: CDR1 LGHDT, CDR2 YNNKEL (reference sequence). This CDR3 has 16 residues.

The chain recombines TRBV12-3 or TRBV12-4 with TRBJ2-5; TRBD1 agrees at 8 bases. The CDR3 loop spans 14 amino acids. The junction had 6 bases not matched to a gene; V was cut back by 5 bases and J by 4 bases. CDR3 in amino acids: CASSVFGQGETQYF. Written as DNA, the CDR3 is TGTGCCAGCAGTGTTTTCGGACAGGGAGAGACCCAGTACTTC.

This clonotype was found many times. V is TRBV6-5 and J is TRBJ2-7; TRBD1 is a possible D gene (5 bases). Germline CDR1 and CDR2: MNHEY and SVGAGI. V was shortened by 0 bases and J by 3 bases, with 9 bases between the two germline ends. The CDR3 is 14 amino acids. CDR3 coding DNA: TGTGCCAGCAGTTACTCGTCAGGGAACTACGAGCAGTACTTC. Its translation is CASSYSSGNYEQYF.

Comments on this clonotype: Given a much more abundant clone one base away, this may be a read error. The chain carries TRBV7-9 and TRBJ2-1; the match to TRBD2 covers 11 bases. The last part of the DNA fits TRBJ2-7 better; the J call may be wrong. Germline values: CDR1 SEHNR, CDR2 FQNEAQ (reference sequence). CDR3 length: 15 amino acids. CDR3 coding DNA: TGTGCCAGCAGCTACCTAGCGGGGGGCTACAATGAGCAGTACTTC. Translating it yields CASSYLAGGYNEQYF.

The chain recombines TRBV28 with TRBJ2-7; no firm D call. The V end was cut by 7 bases, the J end by 2 bases, with 15 bases between. Germline loops: CDR1 MDHEN, CDR2 SYDVKM. The CDR3 spans 14 residues. The CDR3 nucleotides are TGTGCCAGCACCCCCGAAAGGGAAACCTACGAGCAGTACTTC. Protein: CASTPERETYEQYF.

The chain carries TRBV27 and TRBJ2-6; D perhaps matches TRBD1 (6 bases). V gave up 7 bases and J gave up 0 bases, with 19 bases separating them. This CDR3 has 18 residues. Per germline, CDR1 MNHEY and CDR2 SMNVEV (reference sequence). In DNA, the CDR3 is TGTGCCAGCAAACGATTACCGACAGGTAGCTCTGGGGCCAACGTCCTGACTTTC. Translating it yields CASKRLPTGSSGANVLTF.

As concerns this clonotype: Given the absence of the conserved phenylalanine or tryptophan at the CDR3 end, a read error is likely. The chain employs TRBV7-6 and TRBJ2-5; 7 bases match TRBD2. The germline V gene encodes CDR1 SGHVS and CDR2 FNYEAQ. The CDR3 runs 15 residues. The V gene end was trimmed by 1 base and the J gene end by 3 bases; junction bases not matched to a gene: 5. In nucleotides, the CDR3 is TGTGCCAGCAGCTTAGTTGGACTAGATGAAGAGACCCAGTACGTC. Protein product: CASSLVGLDEETQYV.

The chain is built from TRBV4-2 and TRBJ2-3, with 10 bases lining up with TRBD2. This CDR3 has 17 amino acids. Per germline, CDR1 LGHNA and CDR2 YNFKEQ. Trimming cost V 1 base and J 2 bases; bases outside gene matches: 6. This chain's CDR3 is CASSQGASGGLTDTQYF. The DNA of the CDR3 is TGTGCCAGCAGCCAAGGGGCTAGCGGGGGACTCACAGATACGCAGTATTTT.

In this sample, this clonotype turned up a few times. V gene TRBV25-1 combines with J gene TRBJ1-2; no firm D call. V lost 2 bases to trimming and J lost 4 bases, with 8 bases between them. The CDR3 is 13 amino acids. CDR1 and CDR2 (germline): MGHDK, SYGVNS. CDR3 nucleotides: TGTGCCAGCAGTGAACCCGGCCGCTATGGCTACACCTTC. Amino acid sequence: CASSEPGRYGYTF.

V usage is TRBV25-1 and J usage is TRBJ2-7; 8 bases align to TRBD1. J was trimmed by 5 bases and V by 5 bases; bases with no gene match: 8. The V gene's germline CDR1 is MGHDK and CDR2 SYGVNS. This CDR3 region has 14 residues. CDR3 residues: CASSQDRVRNEQYF. For the CDR3, the DNA is TGTGCCAGCAGTCAGGACAGGGTGAGGAACGAGCAGTACTTC.

In regard to this clonotype: One end of the junction varies from germline; a read error may be responsible. The chain joins TRBV5-1 to TRBJ2-7, with D perhaps matching TRBD1 (5 bases). This CDR3 spans 14 amino acids. CDR1 is SGHRS, CDR2 YFSETQ, per germline. In DNA, the CDR3 is TGCGCCACCAGCCAAGGGGCAGACTCCTACGAGCAGTACTTC. Translated, it gives CATSQGADSYEQYF.

The chain has TRBV6-2 or TRBV6-3 and TRBJ2-4; a weak D match, TRBD1 (6 bases). V was shortened by 0 bases and J by 2 bases, with 14 bases between the two germline ends. Germline lookup yields CDR1 MNHEY and CDR2 SVGEGT. CDR3 length: 17 amino acids. The CDR3 here is CASSYSFNRAPKNIQYF. The DNA for the CDR3 is TGTGCCAGCAGTTACTCCTTCAACAGGGCACCCAAAAACATTCAGTACTTC.

The table lists this clonotype with a few counts. The J gene is TRBJ1-4, the V gene TRBV7-2, with D hard to call. V was cut by 0 bases and J by 9 bases, with 11 bases left in between. Germline lookup yields CDR1 SGHTA and CDR2 FQGNSA. This CDR3 region has 14 residues. This CDR3 is CASSLAEQPKKLFF. DNA for the CDR3: TGTGCCAGCAGCTTAGCTGAACAACCGAAAAAACTGTTTTTT. The complete variable domain, with remaining parts taken from reference TRBV7-2 and TRBJ1-4, reads GAGVSQSPSNKVTEKGKDVELRCDPISGHTALYWYRQSLGQGLEFLIYFQGNSAPDKSGLPSDRFSAERTGGSVSTLTIQRTQQEDSAVYLCASSLAEQPKKLFFGSGTQLSVL.

J is TRBJ2-7 and V is TRBV27, with D unresolved. CDR1 MNHEY and CDR2 SMNVEV come from the germline V gene (reference sequence). The V and J ends lost 5 bases and 0 bases respectively, with 8 bases between them. This CDR3 has 13 residues. The CDR3, as DNA: TGTGCCAGCAGTAACAGCAACTCCTACGAGCAGTACTTC. Amino acids: CASSNSNSYEQYF.

The CDR3 DNA is TGTGCCAGCAGCACACCGGGGGGCTACAATGAGCAGTTCTTC. Amino acid sequence: CASSTPGGYNEQFF. The rearrangement joins TRBV6-2 or TRBV6-3 to TRBJ2-1; 7 bases match TRBD2. The CDR3 sequence is 14 residues long. The ends lost 6 bases at V and 3 bases at J; junction bases unmatched: 5. Germline assignment: CDR1 MNHEY and CDR2 SVGEGT.

In nucleotides, the CDR3 is TGTGCCAGCAGCCCCATTAGGAATGAGCAGTTCTTC. Its protein is CASSPIRNEQFF. The rearrangement uses TRBV28 and TRBJ2-1, with no clear D. The CDR3 has 12 amino acids. Trimming removed 6 bases from V and 7 bases from J, with 10 bases in between. Looked up from germline, CDR1 is MDHEN and CDR2 is SYDVKM.

The V and J genes are TRBV6-5 and TRBJ1-2; tentatively, D is TRBD1 (5 bases). The CDR3 covers 14 residues. Deletions cut 7 bases from V and 2 bases from J, with 14 bases between. Germline CDR1 is MNHEY and CDR2 is SVGAGI. The CDR3: CASTSRAGNYGYTF. CDR3 nucleotides: TGTGCCAGCACCTCCAGGGCGGGGAACTATGGCTACACCTTC.

In this sample, this clonotype turned up a few times. The V call is TRBV3-1, the J call TRBJ1-2; D remains ambiguous. Germline CDR1 reads LGHDT; CDR2 reads YNNKEL (reference sequence). The CDR3 length is 16 residues. V was trimmed by 0 bases and J by 2 bases, leaving 13 bases between them. In DNA form, the CDR3 reads TGTGCCAGCAGCCAAGATCAGACAAGGATGAACTATGGCTACACCTTC. Its translation: CASSQDQTRMNYGYTF.

The V call is TRBV7-2, the J call TRBJ2-5; 11 nucleotides match TRBD2. CDR1 is SGHTA and CDR2 is FQGNSA in the germline V gene. The CDR3 extends over 14 amino acids. With V trimmed by 5 bases and J by 2 bases, 1 base remained unmatched. This chain's CDR3 is CASSRLAGQETQYF. For the CDR3, the DNA is TGTGCCAGCAGCCGACTAGCGGGACAAGAGACCCAGTACTTC.

The rearrangement links TRBV3-1 to TRBJ2-6; 7 bases align to TRBD2. The CDR3 extends over 14 amino acids. CDR1 LGHDT and CDR2 YNNKEL come from the germline V gene (reference sequence). Trimming at V came to 4 bases and at J to 6 bases, leaving 3 bases not matched to a gene. The CDR3 sequence: CASSPGGEANVLTF. Written as DNA, the CDR3 is TGTGCCAGCAGCCCGGGGGGAGAGGCCAACGTCCTGACTTTC.

J is TRBJ1-2 and V is TRBV5-1; TRBD1 aligns across 8 bases. The CDR3 contains 14 residues. CDR1 SGHRS and CDR2 YFSETQ come from the germline V gene. V was clipped by 5 bases and J by 0 bases; unmatched bases: 3. The DNA of the CDR3 is TGCGCCAGCAGGCGGGGACAGGCTAACTATGGCTACACCTTC. This gives the protein CASRRGQANYGYTF.

This clonotype was seen only a few times. The rearrangement links TRBV28 to TRBJ2-1, with 10 bases aligning to TRBD2. V was pared by 2 bases and J by 6 bases, with 4 bases of the junction left unmatched. From germline, CDR1 is MDHEN and CDR2 SYDVKM. The CDR3 covers 15 residues. CDR3 in amino acids: CASSLGASGSNEQFF. Written as DNA, the CDR3 is TGTGCCAGCAGTTTAGGGGCTAGCGGGAGCAATGAGCAGTTCTTC.

This clonotype showed up just a few times. J is TRBJ1-1 and V is TRBV29-1, with TRBD1 as a possible D gene (6 bases). Germline CDR1 reads SQVTM; CDR2 reads ANQGSEA. The CDR3 runs to 12 residues. V lost 8 bases, J lost 0 bases, and 10 bases lay in between. CDR3 sequence: CSFGQMNTEAFF. The CDR3 nucleotides are TGCAGCTTTGGACAGATGAACACTGAAGCTTTCTTT.